This TCR beta chain was captured by sequencing in a study of T cells after somatic rescue of genetic block. TCRdb's table, derived via immunoSEQ multiplex PCR, lists solely in-frame clones and lacks some. The profile shows tens of thousands of clones, roughly 96% of them singletons. The CDR3 is 14 amino acids. The germline gives CDR1 SGHRS, CDR2 YFSETQ. With 1 base clipped from V and 6 bases from J, the junction kept 5 bases outside the gene matches. This receptor was taken from a child less than two years old. Sequenced: peripheral blood mononuclear cells (PBMCs). The chain carries TRBV5-1 and TRBJ1-1, with TRBD1 matching 8 bases. CDR3 amino acids: CASSLLDRVPEAFF. In DNA form, the CDR3 reads TGCGCCAGCAGCTTGCTGGACAGGGTCCCTGAAGCTTTCTTT.